This T cell receptor beta chain is drawn from a study of Ad26.COV2.S vaccination and SARS-CoV-2 variants. Background on the study: Donor allocation was to the COV1001 Ad26.COV2.S trial arm. Donor got 5x10^10 or 1x10^11 viral particles of Ad26.COV2.S.

Treatment meaning: some 19 received Ad26.COV2.S at low or high dose, single or two shots; about five received placebo; per-sample allocation not given. Samples were taken on day 63 after the first vaccine or placebo injection. The CDR3 sequence is 11 residues long. Trimming pared 8 bases from V and 10 bases from J, leaving 12 bases between. Germline CDR1 and CDR2: MNHEY and SVGAGI. Method: immunoSEQ multiplex PCR; TCRdb's copy keeps in-frame clones and lacks some. This sample has about 390,000 clones; roughly nine tenths occur once, and the top ten carry about 3.6%. The rearrangement uses TRBV6-5 and TRBJ1-5, with D unclear. Sample: peripheral blood, taken in a trial of Ad26.COV2.S vaccine versus placebo. This receptor was obtained from a person between 18 and 60 years old who received the Ad26.COV2.S COVID-19 vaccine or a placebo. CDR3 region: CASGYIRPQHF. CDR3 DNA sequence: TGTGCCAGCGGATATATCAGACCCCAGCATTTT.